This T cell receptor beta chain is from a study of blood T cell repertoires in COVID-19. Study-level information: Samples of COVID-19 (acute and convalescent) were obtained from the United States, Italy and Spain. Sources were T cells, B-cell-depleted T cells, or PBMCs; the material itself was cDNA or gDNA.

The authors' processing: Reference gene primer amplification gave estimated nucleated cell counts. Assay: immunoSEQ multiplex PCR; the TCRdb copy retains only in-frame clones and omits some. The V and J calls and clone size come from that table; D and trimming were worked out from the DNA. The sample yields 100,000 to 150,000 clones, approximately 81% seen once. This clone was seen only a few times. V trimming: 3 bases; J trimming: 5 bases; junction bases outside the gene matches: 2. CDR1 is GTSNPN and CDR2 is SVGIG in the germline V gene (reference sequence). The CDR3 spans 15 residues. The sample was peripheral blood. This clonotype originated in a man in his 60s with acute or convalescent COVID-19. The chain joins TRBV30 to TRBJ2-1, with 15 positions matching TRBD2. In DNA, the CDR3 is TGTGCCTGGAGGGGACTAGCGGGAGGTAACAATGAGCAGTTCTTC. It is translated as CAWRGLAGGNNEQFF.